The clone carrying this T cell receptor (beta chain) came up a few times. Its antigen is undetermined. Per germline, CDR1 KGHSH and CDR2 LQKENI. The CDR3 loop spans 17 amino acids. Germline trimming cut 3 bases from V and 7 bases from J; bases unmatched to any gene: 16. The sample originates from a study of T-cell reconstitution after alpha-beta-depleted transplantation in children. General study findings and limits: The high TCRbeta diversity at day 60 in some patients came from surviving recipient T cells and thymic progenitors. T cells produced anew were the main source of T-cell counts and diversity one year after transplant. Expanded graft clones, several hundred of them, were reportedly the source of alpha-beta T cells about two months after transplant.

Unique molecular identifiers tagged the TCRbeta library. TCRdb fed the PCR reads into MiXCR, producing one record per CDR3 protein. The sample records 100,000 or so distinct CDR3 sequences, more than 20% being singletons. The receptor's source is a boy younger than 10 with acute lymphoblastic leukemia, due to receive a stem cell transplant. Specimen: PBMCs, collected before TCRalphabeta/CD19-depleted stem cell transplant. The chain recombines TRBV18 with TRBJ1-1; 8 positions match TRBD1. The CDR3 here is CASSPTTPNTGGIEAFF. CDR3 bases: TGTGCCAGCTCACCGACTACTCCGAACACAGGGGGGATTGAAGCTTTCTTT.